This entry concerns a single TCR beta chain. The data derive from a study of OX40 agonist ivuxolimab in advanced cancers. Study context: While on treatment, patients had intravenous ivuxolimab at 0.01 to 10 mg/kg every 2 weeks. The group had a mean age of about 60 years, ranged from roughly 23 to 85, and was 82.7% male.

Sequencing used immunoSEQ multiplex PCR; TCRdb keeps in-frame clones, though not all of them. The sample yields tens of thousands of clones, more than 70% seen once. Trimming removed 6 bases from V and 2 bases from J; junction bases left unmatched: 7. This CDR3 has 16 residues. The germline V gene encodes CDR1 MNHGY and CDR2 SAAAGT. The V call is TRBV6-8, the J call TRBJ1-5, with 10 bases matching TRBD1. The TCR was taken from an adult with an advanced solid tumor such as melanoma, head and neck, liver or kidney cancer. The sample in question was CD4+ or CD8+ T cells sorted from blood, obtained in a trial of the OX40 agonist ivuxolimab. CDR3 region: CASSRQGARGNQPQHF. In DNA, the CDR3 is TGTGCCAGCAGCAGACAGGGGGCGCGGGGCAATCAGCCCCAGCATTTT.